Below, 23 T cell receptor beta chains from the same sample are listed, as sequenced in a study of vaccination effects on CD4 cells after COVID-19. Assay: immunoSEQ multiplex PCR; the TCRdb copy retains only in-frame clones and omits some. The sample has some 31,000 clones, about 70% seen once; the top ten hold over 3%. Following a roughly 9-day culture, CD4+ T cells were purified. These receptors have no known antigen. Source: CD4+ T cells from PBMCs cultured without peptide, taken before COVID-19 vaccination. All receptors come from a human donor who received a COVID-19 vaccine.

This chain connects TRBV5-1 to TRBJ2-1; 10 bases agree with TRBD2. From germline, CDR1 is SGHRS and CDR2 YFSETQ. The CDR3 loop spans 17 amino acids. The V and J ends lost 0 bases and 6 bases, in that order; junction bases with no gene match: 9. For the CDR3, the DNA is TGCGCCAGCAGCTTGGTCCTAGCGGGAGAATTCATCAATGAGCAGTTCTTC. It encodes CASSLVLAGEFINEQFF.

The chain joins TRBV10-3 to TRBJ2-6, with TRBD1 as a possible D gene (8 bases). The CDR3 totals 15 residues. Germline values: CDR1 ENHRY, CDR2 SYGVKD. With 8 bases removed from V and 2 bases from J, the gap between germline ends came to 13 bases. CDR3 residues: CAIGQGGAGANVLTF. Here the CDR3 DNA reads TGTGCCATCGGACAGGGAGGGGCTGGGGCCAACGTCCTGACTTTC.

The chain has TRBV3-1 (or the pseudogene TRBV3-2) and TRBJ1-2, with 7 bases matching TRBD1. Unmatched junction bases numbered 7, after V lost 2 bases and J lost 4 bases. Germline-derived CDR1 and CDR2 are LGHDT and YNNKEL (reference sequence). CDR3 size: 15 residues. The CDR3 bases are TGTGCCAGCAGCCAAAAGACAGGGCCCCTCTATGGCTACACCTTC. It encodes CASSQKTGPLYGYTF.

A few counts support this clone. V usage is TRBV7-2 and J usage is TRBJ2-7; D is uncertain. Germline assignment: CDR1 SGHTA and CDR2 FQGNSA. The CDR3 spans 14 residues. Trimming stripped 1 base from V and 0 bases from J, with 7 bases between. CDR3 coding DNA: TGTGCCAGCAGCTTAGTGCGCGGCTCCTACGAGCAGTACTTC. It encodes CASSLVRGSYEQYF.

This clone is medium-sized. This CDR3 reads CAPPPGAKHNSPLHF. For the CDR3, the DNA is TGTGCCCCCCCGCCAGGGGCTAAACATAATTCACCCCTCCACTTT. This chain links TRBV7-9 with TRBJ1-6, with TRBD1 as a possible D gene (6 bases). Germline CDR1 reads SEHNR; CDR2 reads FQNEAQ (reference sequence). This CDR3 contains 15 residues. With 11 bases removed from V and 5 bases from J, the gap between germline ends came to 19 bases.

V is TRBV18 and J is TRBJ2-2, with D hard to call. V dropped 2 bases and J dropped 4 bases, with 8 bases sitting between them. Germline values: CDR1 KGHSH, CDR2 LQKENI. The CDR3 has 14 amino acids. In DNA form, the CDR3 reads TGTGCCAGCTCACCAGGGCTATCCACCGGGGAGCTGTTTTTT. It codes for CASSPGLSTGELFF.

The rearrangement joins TRBV19 to TRBJ1-5; D possibly corresponds to TRBD1 (5 bases). Germline assignment: CDR1 LNHDA and CDR2 SQIVND (reference sequence). The CDR3 has 12 residues. V was clipped by 5 bases and J by 5 bases, with 7 bases between them. The CDR3 DNA reads as TGTGCCAGTAGTCTCAGGGATCAGCCCCAGCATTTT. It translates to CASSLRDQPQHF.

V is TRBV6-5 and J is TRBJ2-4; maybe TRBD2 (6 bases). CDR3 length equals 13 residues. Germline CDR1 MNHEY, CDR2 SVGAGI. V was trimmed by 7 bases and J by 7 bases, leaving 14 bases between them. CDR3 sequence: CASNDSGGNIQYF. The CDR3 nucleotides read TGTGCCAGCAACGACAGTGGGGGGAACATTCAGTACTTC.

This chain joins TRBV29-1 and TRBJ1-4; no clear D gene. CDR3 length: 14 residues. CDR1 and CDR2 (germline): SQVTM, ANQGSEA. V was shortened by 0 bases and J by 3 bases, with 8 bases between the two germline ends. The DNA of the CDR3 is TGCAGCGTTGAAGATCCGGGGTCTAATGAAAAACTGTTTTTT. The encoded protein is CSVEDPGSNEKLFF.

The chain carries TRBV5-1 and TRBJ2-2; D is uncertain. V lost 0 bases and J lost 0, with 3 bases in between. This CDR3 has 14 residues. Germline CDR1 reads SGHRS; CDR2 reads YFSETQ. CDR3 in amino acids: CASSLAPNTGELFF. The CDR3 DNA sequence: TGCGCCAGCAGCTTGGCCCCGAACACCGGGGAGCTGTTTTTT.

This rearrangement joins TRBV27 to TRBJ1-1, with TRBD1 matching over 8 bases. Germline V gene lookup returns CDR1 MNHEY and CDR2 SMNVEV (reference sequence). The V gene end was trimmed by 6 bases and the J gene end by 0 bases; junction bases not matched to a gene: 21. This CDR3 contains 20 residues. The CDR3 loop is CASRAYRTGLRGGMNTEAFF. CDR3 coding DNA: TGTGCCAGCAGAGCTTACCGGACAGGGCTGAGGGGAGGTATGAACACTGAAGCTTTCTTT.

This clone was observed a single time. CDR3 sequence (DNA): TGTGCCACCAGTGATTTCAGCGTGACGGCATACAATGAGCAGTTCTTC. Translating it yields CATSDFSVTAYNEQFF. The J gene is TRBJ2-1, the V gene TRBV24-1; D not certain. With 1 base removed from V and 4 bases from J, the gap between germline ends came to 13 bases. The CDR3 covers 16 residues. Germline lookup yields CDR1 KGHDR and CDR2 SFDVKD.

The chain links TRBV10-3 to TRBJ1-2; D uncertain. The CDR3 sequence is 15 residues long. Germline values: CDR1 ENHRY, CDR2 SYGVKD. V was clipped by 7 bases and J by 2 bases, with 17 bases between them. CDR3 in DNA: TGTGCCATCAAGCGCCTCGGCGAACTAAACTATGGCTACACCTTC. It specifies CAIKRLGELNYGYTF.

This clone was seen a single time. The rearrangement links TRBV29-1 to TRBJ2-3; no reliable D call. This CDR3 contains 12 residues. Germline CDR1 and CDR2: SQVTM and ANQGSEA. V was trimmed by 6 bases and J by 3 bases, leaving 10 bases between them. The CDR3 is CSVNEATDTQYF. Here the CDR3 DNA reads TGCAGCGTAAATGAGGCGACAGATACGCAGTATTTT.

The genes are TRBV7-2 and TRBJ1-2; D is uncertain. The CDR3 has 11 amino acids. V was clipped by 2 bases and J by 5 bases, with 3 bases between them. The germline V gene encodes CDR1 SGHTA and CDR2 FQGNSA. CDR3: CASSLRYGYTF. The CDR3 DNA sequence: TGTGCCAGCAGCTTACGTTATGGCTACACCTTC.

This clone has more than one count but fewer than ten. CDR3: CASSLAMQEGEAFF. CDR3 DNA: TGCGCCAGCAGCTTGGCGATGCAGGAGGGTGAAGCTTTCTTT. The rearrangement uses TRBV5-1 and TRBJ1-1; no reliable D call. CDR1 is SGHRS, CDR2 YFSETQ, per germline. The V end was cut by 0 bases, the J end by 7 bases, with 13 bases between. CDR3 length: 14 amino acids. The entire variable domain, with the rest obtained from reference TRBV5-1 and TRBJ1-1, is as follows: KAGVTQTPRYLIKTRGQQVTLSCSPISGHRSVSWYQQTPGQGLQFLFEYFSETQRNKGNFPGRFSGRQFSNSRSEMNVSTLELGDSALYLCASSLAMQEGEAFFGQGTRLTVV.

J is TRBJ2-1 and V is TRBV5-1; 10 bases match TRBD1. CDR3 length: 15 residues. The trim removed 5 bases at V and 7 bases at J, leaving 9 bases unmatched. CDR1 is SGHRS, CDR2 YFSETQ, per germline. CDR3 DNA: TGCGCCAGCAGACCTGGAGGACAGGGGGGGAATGAGCAGTTCTTC. It yields the protein CASRPGGQGGNEQFF.

This clone occurred a few times. This rearrangement joins TRBV6-1 to TRBJ1-2; D gene uncertain. From germline, CDR1 is MNHNS and CDR2 SASEGT. The length of the CDR3 is 17 residues. Trimming left V 4 bases short and J 0 bases short, with 18 bases between. The CDR3 region is CASSGPGSGKANYGYTF. The CDR3 DNA sequence: TGTGCCAGCAGTGGCCCGGGATCTGGGAAAGCTAACTATGGCTACACCTTC.

This clone came up a few times. The CDR3 coding sequence is TGTGCCAGCAGCCCCTTCTCTGGGGCCAACGTCCTGACTTTC. This gives the protein CASSPFSGANVLTF. The chain combines TRBV7-7 with TRBJ2-6; D call uncertain. The CDR3 totals 14 residues. With 5 bases removed from V and 0 bases from J, the gap between germline ends came to 5 bases. Germline CDR1 reads SSHAT; CDR2 reads FNYEAQ (reference sequence). Full variable domain (remainder filled in from reference TRBV7-7 and TRBJ2-6): GAGVSQSPRYKVTKRGQDVTLRCDPISSHATLYWYQQALGQGPEFLTYFNYEAQPDKSGLPSDRFSAERPEGSISTLTIQRTEQRDSAMYRCASSPFSGANVLTFGAGSRLTVL.

V and J are TRBV5-1 and TRBJ1-4; a possible D gene is TRBD1 (6 bases). The CDR3 is 16 residues long. V was clipped by 0 bases and J by 0 bases, with 9 bases between them. In germline, CDR1 is SGHRS, CDR2 YFSETQ. CDR3 DNA sequence: TGCGCCAGCAGCTTGGGTAACAGGGCAACTAATGAAAAACTGTTTTTT. Translating gives CASSLGNRATNEKLFF. Based on the CDR3 plus reference TRBV5-1 and TRBJ1-4, the full variable domain is KAGVTQTPRYLIKTRGQQVTLSCSPISGHRSVSWYQQTPGQGLQFLFEYFSETQRNKGNFPGRFSGRQFSNSRSEMNVSTLELGDSALYLCASSLGNRATNEKLFFGSGTQLSVL.

The chain has TRBV5-1 and TRBJ2-1; D may be TRBD2 (5 bases). This CDR3 region has 11 residues. V gave up 6 bases and J gave up 7 bases, with 8 bases separating them. The germline gives CDR1 SGHRS, CDR2 YFSETQ. Here the CDR3 DNA reads TGCGCCAGCAAACTAGAAAATGAGCAGTTCTTC. Encoded protein: CASKLENEQFF.

V is TRBV4-1 and J is TRBJ1-1; D gene unclear. The CDR3 consists of 17 residues. Trimming cost V 0 bases and J 3 bases, with 17 bases left between them. Germline V gene lookup returns CDR1 MGHRA and CDR2 YSYEKL. Here the CDR3 reads CASSQDRAAPADTEAFF. The CDR3 nucleotides read TGCGCCAGCAGCCAAGATCGTGCCGCCCCGGCGGACACTGAAGCTTTCTTT.

V and J are TRBV2 and TRBJ1-2; 9 bases fit TRBD1. Germline V gene data show CDR1 as SNHLY and CDR2 as FYNNEI. The junction had 13 bases not matched to a gene; V was cut back by 6 bases and J by 8 bases. The CDR3 contains 15 residues. The DNA for the CDR3 is TGTGCCAGCAGGACTCTCGGACAGGGGTTGCGAGGCTACACCTTC. Encoded protein: CASRTLGQGLRGYTF.